The rows below give T cell receptor beta chains drawn from one sample of a study of shared clonotypes between healthy human individuals. Here immunoSEQ multiplex PCR was the method, and the copy in TCRdb shows in-frame clones only, minus some. The sample has about 460,000 clones; approximately 77% are singletons. Sequencing was done on a sample of PBMCs. The receptors were gathered from a woman aged 40 to 50 in good health. Some clones in this sample may be carry-over from other donors' samples. CDR3s include the opening cysteine and the closing phenylalanine or tryptophan. A D gene is named only where the DNA matches it firmly. Not all rows give a size; the values are once, few, many and, for expanded clones, a class.

J gene,clone size,D gene,V gene,CDR3 DNA,CDR3 protein
TRBJ2-6,-,-,TRBV10-2,TGCGCCAGCAGTGATCCAGGGCGCTCTGGGGCCAACGTCCTGACTTTC,CASSDPGRSGANVLTF
TRBJ2-1,-,-,TRBV9,TGTGCCAGCAGCGTACAACCCCTAGGGGCTGAGCAGTTCTTC,CASSVQPLGAEQFF
TRBJ2-7,-,-,TRBV19,TGTGCCAGTAGTCCCCGCACAGGGTCTACCTACGAGCAGTACTTC,CASSPRTGSTYEQYF
TRBJ2-1,many,TRBD2,TRBV29-1,TGCAGCGCAGGGACTAGCGGAAACAACTACAATGAGCAGTTCTTC,CSAGTSGNNYNEQFF
TRBJ1-2,-,-,TRBV18,TGTGCCAGCTCACCAGGACAGTCCCCGGGCTATGGCTACACCTTC,CASSPGQSPGYGYTF
TRBJ2-1,-,TRBD2,TRBV30,TGTGCCTGGAGTGTCACTAGCGGAAACAATGAGCAGTTCTTC,CAWSVTSGNNEQFF
TRBJ2-7,-,-,TRBV9,TGTGCCAGCAGCGCCTTTCCCTACGAGCAGTACTTC,CASSAFPYEQYF
TRBJ2-1,-,TRBD2,TRBV29-1,TGCAGCGATCGACTAGCGGGAGGCAATGAGCAGTTCTTC,CSDRLAGGNEQFF
TRBJ2-1,-,TRBD1,TRBV29-1,TGCAGCGTGGGGACAGGGCGGGACTACAATGAGCAGTTCTTC,CSVGTGRDYNEQFF
TRBJ2-3,-,-,TRBV5-4,TGTGCCAGCAGCTTGTATCGCGACACAGATACGCAGTATTTT,CASSLYRDTDTQYF
TRBJ1-6,-,-,TRBV25-1,TGTGCCAGCACATCCCAGAGGAATAATTCACCCCTCCACTTT,CASTSQRNNSPLHF
TRBJ1-2,-,TRBD1,TRBV7-9,TGTGCCAGCAGTTCGGACAGGGTCCATGGCTACACCTTC,CASSSDRVHGYTF
TRBJ1-3,-,TRBD1,TRBV2,TGTGCCAGCAGAAATCAAGGGGGCTTGAACACCATATATTTT,CASRNQGGLNTIYF
TRBJ1-2,-,-,TRBV7-2,TGTGCCAGCAGCTCCTTCGGGGCTAACTATGGCTACACCTTC,CASSSFGANYGYTF
TRBJ2-7,many,TRBD2,TRBV7-9,TGTGCCAGCAGCGCTAGCGGCAGCTCCTACGAGCAGTACTTC,CASSASGSSYEQYF
TRBJ2-7,-,-,TRBV6-1,TGTGCCAGCAAATCGTGGGACGACTCCTACGAGCAGTACTTC,CASKSWDDSYEQYF
TRBJ1-1,-,-,TRBV7-6,TGTGCCAGCGCCGCAGACCTGAACACTGAAGCTTTCTTT,CASAADLNTEAFF
TRBJ2-1,-,-,TRBV5-4,TGTGCCAGCAGCTTCGGAGCGCGGAACAATGAGCAGTTCTTC,CASSFGARNNEQFF
TRBJ2-1,-,-,TRBV27,TGTGCCAGCAGTTTATGGCAATCCCGCAATGAGCAGTTCTTC,CASSLWQSRNEQFF
TRBJ2-2,once,TRBD2,TRBV18,TGTGCCAGCTCACCGGCACTAGCGTTGAACACCGGGGAGCTGTTTTTT,CASSPALALNTGELFF
TRBJ2-1,-,TRBD2,TRBV9,TGTGCCAGCAGCCCCACCCTAGGGGGGCTAGCGGGATTAAAGTTCTTC,CASSPTLGGLAGLKFF
TRBJ2-1,few,TRBD2,TRBV6-4,TGTGCCAGCAGTGAGGGACTAGCGGACTACAATGAGCAGTTCTTC,CASSEGLADYNEQFF
TRBJ1-1,-,-,TRBV27,TGTGCCAGCAGTTTAGCCAGGGTTGGCACTGAAGCTTTCTTT,CASSLARVGTEAFF
TRBJ2-1,-,-,TRBV9,TGTGCCAGCAGCGTAATAGCGGACTACTCCTACAATGAGCAGTTCTTC,CASSVIADYSYNEQFF
TRBJ1-1,-,-,TRBV5-1,TGCGCCAGCAGCTTGGAGGGGGGCCCGGGAACGAACACTGAAGCTTTCTTT,CASSLEGGPGTNTEAFF
TRBJ2-7,-,-,TRBV5-5,TGTGCCAGCAGCTTGGATGGGGCTGGGGGGTACTACGAGCAGTACTTC,CASSLDGAGGYYEQYF
TRBJ1-5,few,-,TRBV11-2,TGTGCCAGCAGCTTGGATCTACAGGGTCAGCCCCAGCATTTT,CASSLDLQGQPQHF